Listed below are T cell receptor beta chains from one sample, sequenced in a study of blood T cell repertoires in COVID-19. Profiling relied on immunoSEQ multiplex PCR, and the TCRdb table lists in-frame clones only, not all of them. The sample carries 200,000 to 250,000 clones, over 70% recorded once. The specimen was peripheral blood. Every receptor here comes from a woman between 70 and 85 years old with acute or convalescent COVID-19. Each CDR3 is given with its conserved first and last residue. A D gene is named only where the DNA matches it firmly. The size of a clone is reported for some rows only, either as once, few or many, or as a class for expanded clones.

V,J,size,D,CDR3,DNA
TRBV24-1,TRBJ2-5,NA,NA,CATASGPSLKETQYF,TGTGCCACCGCCAGCGGCCCCTCTCTAAAAGAGACCCAGTACTTC
TRBV5-5,TRBJ2-2,many,NA,CASSLTPDTNTGELFF,TGTGCCAGCAGCTTGACCCCGGACACGAACACCGGGGAGCTGTTTTTT
TRBV12-3/TRBV12-4,TRBJ2-3,NA,NA,CASSPQGLSQYF,TGTGCCAGCAGTCCCCAGGGGCTGTCGCAGTATTTT
TRBV5-1,TRBJ1-2,NA,NA,CASSPGGSYGYTF,TGCGCCAGCAGCCCGGGGGGGTCGTATGGCTACACCTTC
TRBV27,TRBJ2-7,NA,TRBD1,CASSPGGQGSEQYF,TGTGCCAGCAGTCCAGGGGGACAGGGTAGCGAGCAGTACTTC
TRBV5-4,TRBJ2-3,NA,TRBD2,CASSSVKRGRTDTQYF,TGTGCCAGCAGCTCTGTCAAGCGGGGAAGGACAGATACGCAGTATTTT
TRBV12-3/TRBV12-4,TRBJ1-1,NA,NA,CASKRGLNTEAFF,TGTGCCAGCAAACGGGGTCTGAACACTGAAGCTTTCTTT
TRBV11-2,TRBJ1-2,NA,TRBD1,CASSQGQSYGYTF,TGTGCCAGCAGCCAGGGACAGTCCTATGGCTACACCTTC
TRBV19,TRBJ2-1,few,NA,CASSIAQGRGSYNEQFF,TGTGCCAGTAGTATAGCCCAGGGCAGGGGCTCCTACAATGAGCAGTTCTTC
TRBV10-3,TRBJ1-1,few,TRBD1,CAISTGQGTTEAFF,TGTGCCATCAGTACGGGACAGGGGACCACTGAAGCTTTCTTT
TRBV25-1,TRBJ2-2,few,TRBD1,CASSTAGTVNTGELFF,TGTGCCAGCAGTACAGCCGGGACAGTGAACACCGGGGAGCTGTTTTTT
TRBV19,TRBJ2-7,NA,TRBD1,CASSKEDREYEQYF,TGTGCCAGTAGTAAAGAGGACAGGGAGTACGAGCAGTACTTC
TRBV7-9,TRBJ2-5,NA,NA,CASSLGTKETQYF,TGTGCCAGCAGCTTAGGCACTAAAGAGACCCAGTACTTC
TRBV4-2,TRBJ2-2,NA,NA,CASSDLRGAAGELFF,TGTGCCAGCAGCGACCTCAGGGGGGCTGCCGGGGAGCTGTTTTTT
TRBV5-6,TRBJ2-3,NA,TRBD1,CASSHVDRETDTQYF,TGTGCCAGCAGCCATGTAGACAGGGAGACAGATACGCAGTATTTT
TRBV6-4,TRBJ2-3,NA,NA,CATSSGATDTQYF,TGTGCCACCTCCTCAGGGGCAACAGATACGCAGTATTTT
TRBV24-1,TRBJ2-1,NA,TRBD2,CATSNSGGSYNEQFF,TGTGCCACCAGTAATAGCGGGGGGTCCTACAATGAGCAGTTCTTC
TRBV5-1,TRBJ1-1,NA,NA,CASNPAVGGNTEAFF,TGCGCCAGCAACCCTGCCGTGGGGGGGAACACTGAAGCTTTCTTT
TRBV3-1/TRBV3-2,TRBJ2-3,NA,TRBD2,CASSQGAGLAGGGTQYF,TGTGCCAGCAGCCAAGGAGCGGGACTAGCGGGGGGTGGTACGCAGTATTTT
TRBV29-1,TRBJ1-1,few,TRBD1,CSVRDRVGTEAFF,TGCAGCGTTCGGGACAGGGTAGGTACTGAAGCTTTCTTT
TRBV18,TRBJ2-7,NA,NA,CASSPRADSYEQYF,TGTGCCAGCTCACCACGTGCGGACTCCTACGAGCAGTACTTC
TRBV18,TRBJ1-1,few,TRBD1,CASSPQGENTEAFF,TGTGCCAGCTCACCGCAGGGGGAGAACACTGAAGCTTTCTTT
TRBV18,TRBJ2-2,NA,NA,CASSPDSGGTGELFF,TGTGCCAGCTCGCCGGACTCCGGGGGCACCGGGGAGCTGTTTTTT
TRBV30,TRBJ2-5,NA,TRBD1,CAWSGQLQGAETQYF,TGTGCCTGGAGCGGACAACTCCAGGGGGCTGAGACCCAGTACTTC
TRBV30,TRBJ2-6,NA,NA,CAWSPAGANVLTF,TGTGCCTGGAGCCCAGCTGGGGCCAACGTCCTGACTTTC
TRBV10-2,TRBJ2-1,few,TRBD1,CATDSGQGVYNEQFF,TGCGCTACTGATTCGGGACAGGGTGTTTACAATGAGCAGTTCTTC